A selection of T cell receptor beta chains follows, all from one sample in a study of CD8 T cells in Susac syndrome. Via MiXCR, TCRdb re-called the immunoSEQ multiplex PCR reads, giving one row per CDR3 protein. The sample holds some 120,000 distinct CDR3 sequences, nearly 95% seen once. Source material: CD4+ T cells from PBMCs. The origin of the receptors is a human donor in good health. Both conserved end residues are part of each CDR3. D genes are given only for firm matches. Size is stated for part of the rows, as once, few or many counts, or as a class when the clone is expanded.

NA	NA	TRBV18	TRBJ1-4	CASSPLQGEKLFF	TGTGCCAGCTCACCTCTACAGGGTGAAAAACTGTTTTTT
NA	NA	TRBV19	TRBJ1-6	CARRWANNSPLHF	TGTGCCAGACGGTGGGCCAATAATTCACCCCTCCACTTT
NA	NA	TRBV6-5	TRBJ2-5	CASSYSRSQETQYF	TGTGCCAGCAGTTACTCTCGATCTCAAGAGACCCAGTACTTC
NA	NA	TRBV27	TRBJ1-6	CASSFSSENSPLHF	TGTGCCAGCAGTTTCTCCTCCGAGAATTCACCCCTCCACTTT
NA	NA	TRBV5-1	TRBJ2-7	CASSSTSSYEQYF	TGCGCCAGCAGCTCGACCAGTTCCTACGAGCAGTACTTC
NA	few	TRBV5-1	TRBJ2-1	CASSGGSGTSYNEQFF	TGCGCCAGCAGCGGGGGCTCCGGGACCTCCTACAATGAGCAGTTCTTC
TRBD1	NA	TRBV29-1	TRBJ2-7	CSVTLDRAYEQYF	TGCAGCGTTACCCTGGACAGGGCTTACGAGCAGTACTTC
NA	NA	TRBV3-1	TRBJ2-4	CASSQGGGSKTIQYF	TGTGCCAGCAGCCAAGGGGGCGGATCGAAGACTATTCAGTACTTC
TRBD2	once	TRBV10-3	TRBJ2-1	CAIRTSENHNEQFF	TGTGCCATCAGGACTAGCGAGAACCACAATGAGCAGTTCTTC
TRBD1	NA	TRBV2	TRBJ2-1	CASSVEDRGSNEQFF	TGTGCCAGCAGTGTAGAGGACAGGGGAAGTAATGAGCAGTTCTTC
TRBD2	NA	TRBV5-1	TRBJ2-7	CASSPSRTSGGTYEQYF	TGCGCCAGCAGCCCAAGCCGGACTAGCGGGGGAACCTACGAGCAGTACTTC
TRBD1	once	TRBV29-1	TRBJ1-3	CSVDPGGLGNTIYF	TGCAGCGTGGACCCAGGGGGCCTCGGAAACACCATATATTTT
NA	NA	TRBV2	TRBJ2-1	CASSEGYRGDNEQFF	TGTGCCAGCAGTGAAGGCTATCGCGGCGACAATGAGCAGTTCTTC
NA	once	TRBV10-3	TRBJ2-1	CAISNRSPQNEQFF	TGTGCCATCTCGAATAGGAGCCCCCAGAATGAGCAGTTCTTC
NA	NA	TRBV6-2/TRBV6-3	TRBJ2-7	CASTKGGLPRPYEQYF	TGTGCCAGCACTAAAGGGGGACTCCCGAGGCCCTACGAGCAGTACTTC
NA	NA	TRBV18	TRBJ2-2	CASSPATGELFF	TGTGCCAGCTCACCGGCCACCGGGGAGCTGTTTTTT
NA	NA	TRBV19	TRBJ1-1	CASRRGQNTEAFF	TGTGCCAGTAGGAGAGGACAGAACACTGAAGCTTTCTTT
TRBD1	once	TRBV11-2	TRBJ1-2	CASSSNRGINNGYTF	TGTGCCAGCAGCTCAAACAGGGGAATAAATAATGGCTACACCTTC
TRBD2	NA	TRBV20-1	TRBJ2-1	CSAIHRLAGAYNEQFF	TGCAGTGCTATCCACCGACTAGCGGGGGCCTACAATGAGCAGTTCTTC
TRBD1	NA	TRBV20-1	TRBJ2-1	CSMDRGSNNEQFF	TGCAGCATGGACAGGGGGAGTAACAATGAGCAGTTCTTC
NA	NA	TRBV19	TRBJ1-2	CASSISGYTF	TGTGCCAGTAGTATCTCTGGCTACACCTTC
NA	NA	TRBV2	TRBJ2-1	CASSDSRSYNEQFF	TGTGCCAGCAGTGACTCCCGCTCCTACAATGAGCAGTTCTTC
TRBD1	NA	TRBV5-5	TRBJ2-5	CASSRTGEWETQYF	TGTGCCAGCAGCCGGACAGGGGAGTGGGAGACCCAGTACTTC
TRBD1	NA	TRBV29-1	TRBJ1-1	CSAGTAEAFF	TGCAGCGCCGGGACAGCTGAAGCTTTCTTT
NA	NA	TRBV29-1	TRBJ2-7	CSVEDQQKLTGIYEQYF	TGCAGCGTTGAAGATCAGCAGAAATTGACCGGGATCTACGAGCAGTACTTC
NA	NA	TRBV6-1	TRBJ2-1	CASSAAGEQFF	TGTGCCAGCAGTGCCGCGGGTGAGCAGTTCTTC
NA	NA	TRBV7-9	TRBJ2-7	CASSSRTGRYEQYF	TGTGCCAGCAGCTCTCGCACAGGGCGCTACGAGCAGTACTTC
TRBD1	NA	TRBV20-1	TRBJ2-5	CSARDSREETQYF	TGCAGTGCCCGGGACAGTCGAGAAGAGACCCAGTACTTC
NA	NA	TRBV29-1	TRBJ1-1	CSVGGPRGTEAFF	TGCAGCGTTGGAGGGCCTCGGGGAACTGAAGCTTTCTTT
TRBD1	NA	TRBV19	TRBJ1-6	CASSQGGTYNSPLHF	TGTGCCAGTTCACAGGGGGGGACCTATAATTCACCCCTCCACTTT
TRBD1	NA	TRBV5-1	TRBJ1-2	CASTPGGIEVGYTF	TGCGCCAGCACACCAGGGGGGATTGAGGTCGGCTACACCTTC
NA	NA	TRBV18	TRBJ1-2	CASSPLLTPYGYTF	TGTGCCAGCTCACCACTTCTGACTCCCTATGGCTACACCTTC
TRBD1	NA	TRBV7-9	TRBJ2-3	CASSLEDRLVDTQYF	TGTGCCAGCAGCTTAGAGGACAGGCTGGTCGATACGCAGTATTTT
NA	NA	TRBV28	TRBJ1-1	CASSSTLTGMNTEAFF	TGTGCCAGCAGTTCCACTTTGACAGGCATGAACACTGAAGCTTTCTTT
NA	once	TRBV7-6	TRBJ1-1	CASSLGRGNTEAFF	TGTGCCAGCAGCTTAGGCCGGGGGAACACTGAAGCTTTCTTT
TRBD1	once	TRBV7-3	TRBJ2-7	CASSSDRGYYEQYF	TGTGCCAGCAGCTCGGACAGGGGTTACTACGAGCAGTACTTC
NA	NA	TRBV12-3/TRBV12-4	TRBJ1-5	CASRLGTSGQPQHF	TGTGCCAGCCGGCTCGGGACCTCGGGGCAGCCCCAGCATTTT
NA	NA	TRBV4-3	TRBJ1-4	CASSLDRSYPNEKLFF	TGCGCCAGCAGCCTCGACAGGAGTTATCCTAATGAAAAACTGTTTTTT
TRBD1	few	TRBV29-1	TRBJ2-7	CSVGGQGYEQYF	TGCAGCGTGGGGGGACAGGGGTACGAGCAGTACTTC
NA	NA	TRBV6-2/TRBV6-3	TRBJ2-2	CASSRDYGRTGELFF	TGTGCCAGCAGTCGGGATTACGGTCGGACCGGGGAGCTGTTTTTT
NA	NA	TRBV7-9	TRBJ1-2	CASSPPGGRYTF	TGTGCCAGCAGCCCCCCGGGGGGACGCTACACCTTC
NA	NA	TRBV12-3/TRBV12-4	TRBJ2-2	CASKLGSAGGELFF	TGTGCCAGCAAGTTAGGGTCAGCGGGCGGGGAGCTGTTTTTT